This TCR beta chain was retrieved from a study of cytomegalovirus exposure and HLA in healthy donors. The PCR made use of 60 Vbeta and 13 Jbeta primers. Authors' analysis steps: Among the unique TCR beta chains that a later analysis counted, about 81 million in all, 9.5 million to 12 million were shared. The repertoire was sequenced with immunoSEQ multiplex PCR; TCRdb's copy has only in-frame clones and lacks some. For V, J and clone size, that table is used; D and trimming come from the DNA. Among roughly 130,000 clones listed, roughly 79% were seen once. As regards this clone: The target antigen is unknown.

Study results and limitations: Presence/absence analyses treated sequencing depth as roughly uniform across donors. As a later analysis showed, several of the most significant clusters appeared to be linked to common viral pathogens.

Trimming removed 7 bases at V and 6 bases at J, with 10 bases between. The CDR3 spans 12 residues. Germline-derived CDR1 and CDR2 are MGHRA and YSYEKL. This sequence was found in a woman in her 50s in good health and CMV-seronegative. The chain combines TRBV4-1 with TRBJ1-3; D possibly corresponds to TRBD1 (6 bases). Sequences were obtained from PBMCs. CDR3 coding DNA: TGCGCCAGCACCGGACAGCTAAACACCATATATTTT. This gives the protein CASTGQLNTIYF.